This paragraph covers one T cell receptor (beta chain) sequence. Its antigen remains undetermined. There are no base qualities to consult, and no much larger clone falls within one base. The CDR3, cysteine through phenylalanine, is 15 amino acids long. Left in the record is the CDR3 DNA by itself, 45 bases read in frame from the first base. Trimming removed 5 bases from V and 3 bases from J; the gene matches leave 10 bases unexplained. The germline V gene supplies CDR1 SGHRS and CDR2 YFSETQ. The method was 5' RACE. Sequenced on an Illumina HiSeq 2500. A second PCR of about 7 to 12 cycles was performed with a sample-barcoded 5' primer and a J-beta primer mix. A template-switch 5' adaptor carrying 12 random nucleotides introduced a unique molecular identifier onto each TCR beta cDNA molecule. At least 2.5 million CDR3-containing paired-end reads were obtained from each sample. First-strand cDNA was synthesized from all RNA with the Mint cDNA synthesis kit, primed by a TRBC-specific oligonucleotide. Following uracil-DNA glycosylase treatment, all cDNA underwent a first 18-cycle PCR with the universal primers M1SS and BC2_uni_R. The study's own analysis went as follows. For normalization, 1 million high-quality reads, each with a distinct molecular identifier, were randomly selected from each sample. Instead of being binned into consensus sequences, reads with shared molecular identifiers were discarded. MiTCR, run with a Q25 quality threshold and the strictest error-elimination algorithm, handled CDR3 identification, clonotype clustering and error correction. A nonparametric unseen species model with Euler transformation was used to estimate a lower bound on total TCR beta diversity. The public reads were run again by TCRdb, first through fastp at Q25 and then through MiXCR, and only productive beta chains were kept. Under each unique CDR3 protein, matching rows form one entry showing the most common genes and DNA. The V and J calls follow TCRdb's processing rather than the paper's. The sample includes some 700,000 distinct CDR3 sequences, with 22% observed a single time. Around a fifth of the sample goes to the ten largest clones.

This record comes from a study of blood T cells in healthy people across ages (dated by TCRdb to between 2014 and 2017). About the study as a whole: In model experiments, roughly one uniquely barcoded TCR beta cDNA molecule per two T cells was captured by template switching. To track age-related changes in TCR beta repertoire diversity, the study relied on deep sequencing normalized with unique cDNA molecular identifiers. The donors were split into four age groups: young (average about 15 years), middle-aged (39), aged (roughly 65) and long-lived (under 90). Donors of different ages were randomly distributed across sequencing lanes to avoid experimental bias. Two additional independent replicas of 1 million unique cDNA reads from the same blood draw were analyzed for two donors (one aged 18 to 30 and one aged 80 or older).

What the work shows at the level of the full study, not this receptor alone: There was a strong correlation between observed TCR beta diversity and the percentage of naive T cells measured by flow cytometry. As age increased, observed TCR beta diversity per million T cells dropped in a roughly linear way, and a significant reduction was already evident by age about 40. Because the CMV infection status of the donors was unknown, age-related changes in expanded clonotypes may potentially have been confounded. Compared with the aged group, more naive CD4+ T cells, fewer expanded clones and increased TCR diversity were shown by the long-lived group, suggesting age selection. Estimates of total diversity based on one million sequenced T cells were considered lower bounds and underestimates. Since profiling was done on bulk unsorted PBMCs, naive and antigen-experienced compartments could not be conclusively compared.

Donors were approximately 42 systemically healthy Caucasian individuals from Russia aged about 6 to 100 years. Each donor gave ten milliliters of peripheral blood, collected into EDTA-treated Vacutainer tubes. Ficoll-Paque density-gradient centrifugation was used to isolate PBMCs, with at least 6.5 million obtained per sample. Trizol reagent was used to extract total RNA from the PBMCs, yielding at least 5.5 micrograms per sample. For every donor, an aliquot of PBMCs went through flow cytometry to measure the percentages of naive CD45RAhigh/CD27high T cells. The sequence derives from a man between 65 and 85 years old in good health. The specimen sequenced was blood. The chain is made from TRBV5-1 and TRBJ2-7, with 8 bases matching TRBD1. The DNA sequence is given as TGCGCCAGCAGTCAAACCGGACAGGGAGTCTACGAGCAGTACTTC. The resulting protein is CASSQTGQGVYEQYF.